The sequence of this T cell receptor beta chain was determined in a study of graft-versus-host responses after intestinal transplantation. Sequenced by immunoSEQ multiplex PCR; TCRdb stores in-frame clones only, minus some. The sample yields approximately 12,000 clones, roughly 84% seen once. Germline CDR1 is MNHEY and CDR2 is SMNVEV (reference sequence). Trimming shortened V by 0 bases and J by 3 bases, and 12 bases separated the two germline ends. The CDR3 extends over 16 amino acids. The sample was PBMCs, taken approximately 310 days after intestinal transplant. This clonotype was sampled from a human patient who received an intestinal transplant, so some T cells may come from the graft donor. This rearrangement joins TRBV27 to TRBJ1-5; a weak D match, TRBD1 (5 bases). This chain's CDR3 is CASSLSPAGPNQPQHF. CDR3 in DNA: TGTGCCAGCAGTTTATCCCCCGCAGGGCCCAATCAGCCCCAGCATTTT.